The clone carrying this T cell receptor (beta chain) has just a few counts. This sample is part of a study of blood T cell repertoires in COVID-19. In the study overall: Whether acute or convalescent, the COVID-19 samples came from the United States, Italy and Spain. Nucleic acid was either cDNA or gDNA, and it came from T cells, B-cell-depleted T cells, or PBMCs.

The CDR3 contains 15 residues. CDR1 SNHLY and CDR2 FYNNEI come from the germline V gene. Trimming cost V 7 bases and J 3 bases, with 19 bases left between them. Sequenced by immunoSEQ multiplex PCR; TCRdb stores in-frame clones only, minus some. The data contain approximately 240,000 clones, around 90% of them singletons. The V call is TRBV2, the J call TRBJ2-7; tentatively, D is TRBD2 (5 bases). What was sequenced was PBMCs or T cells enriched from blood (not recorded which). The sequence was obtained from a woman under 30 who had recovered from COVID-19. The CDR3: CASTYNGGASYEQYF. CDR3 sequence (DNA): TGTGCCAGCACTTACAATGGAGGTGCCAGCTACGAGCAGTACTTC.